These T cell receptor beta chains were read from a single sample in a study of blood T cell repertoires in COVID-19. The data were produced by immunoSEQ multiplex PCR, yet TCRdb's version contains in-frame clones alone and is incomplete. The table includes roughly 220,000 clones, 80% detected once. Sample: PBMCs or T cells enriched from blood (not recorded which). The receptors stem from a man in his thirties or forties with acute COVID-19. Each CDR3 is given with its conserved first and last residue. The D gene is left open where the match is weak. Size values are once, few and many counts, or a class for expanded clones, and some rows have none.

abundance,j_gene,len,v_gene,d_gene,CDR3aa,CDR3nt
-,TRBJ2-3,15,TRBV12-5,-,CASGSEQRARDTQYF,TGTGCTAGTGGTTCTGAGCAGAGGGCTCGAGATACGCAGTATTTT
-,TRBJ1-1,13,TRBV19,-,CASSIGGNTEAFF,TGTGCCAGTAGTATCGGGGGGAATACTGAAGCTTTCTTT
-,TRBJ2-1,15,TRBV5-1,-,CASSLRLALGNEQFF,TGCGCCAGCAGCTTGAGGCTAGCGCTGGGCAATGAGCAGTTCTTC
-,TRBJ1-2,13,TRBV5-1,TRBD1,CASSLGQGQGYTF,TGCGCCAGCAGCTTAGGACAGGGGCAAGGCTACACCTTC
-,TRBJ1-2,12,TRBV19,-,CASSVQNYGYTF,TGTGCCAGTAGTGTCCAGAACTATGGCTACACCTTC
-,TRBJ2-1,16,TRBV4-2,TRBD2,CASSQVLRGGVNEQFF,TGTGCCAGCAGCCAAGTGTTGCGGGGGGGCGTAAATGAGCAGTTCTTC
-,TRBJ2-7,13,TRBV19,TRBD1,CATSAGQGYEQYF,TGTGCCACCTCGGCCGGACAGGGCTACGAGCAGTACTTC
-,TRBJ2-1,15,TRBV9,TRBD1,CASSDRQGAYNEQFF,TGTGCCAGCAGCGATCGACAGGGGGCGTACAATGAGCAGTTCTTC
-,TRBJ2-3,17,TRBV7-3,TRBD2,CASSPWQRGALTDTQYF,TGTGCCAGCAGCCCCTGGCAGCGGGGGGCCCTCACAGATACGCAGTATTTT
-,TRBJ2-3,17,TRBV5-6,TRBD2,CASSPQTSGGYTDTQYF,TGTGCCAGCAGCCCCCAAACTAGCGGGGGCTACACAGATACGCAGTATTTT
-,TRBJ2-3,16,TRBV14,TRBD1,CASSHRTGVSTDTQYF,TGTGCCAGCAGCCACCGGACAGGGGTTAGCACAGATACGCAGTATTTT
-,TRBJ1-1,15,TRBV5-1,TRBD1,CASSVNRGSLTEAFF,TGCGCCAGCAGCGTGAACAGGGGTTCGCTCACTGAAGCTTTCTTT
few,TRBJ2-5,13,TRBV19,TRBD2,CASRGLGQETQYF,TGTGCCAGTAGGGGACTAGGTCAAGAGACCCAGTACTTC
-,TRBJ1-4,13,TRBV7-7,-,CASSPATNEKLFF,TGTGCCAGCAGCCCGGCAACTAATGAAAAACTGTTTTTT
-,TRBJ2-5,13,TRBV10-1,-,CASSPVDQETQYF,TGCGCCAGCAGTCCAGTGGACCAAGAGACCCAGTACTTC
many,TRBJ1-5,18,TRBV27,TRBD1,CASSLSSGTGRINQPQHF,TGTGCCAGCAGTTTATCGTCCGGGACAGGGCGAATCAATCAGCCCCAGCATTTT
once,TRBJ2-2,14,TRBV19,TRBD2,CASCLREWAGELFF,TGTGCCAGTTGCCTGCGGGAGTGGGCCGGGGAGCTGTTTTTT
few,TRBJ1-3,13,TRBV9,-,CASSVEGDRTIYF,TGTGCCAGCAGCGTAGAGGGGGATCGCACCATATATTTT
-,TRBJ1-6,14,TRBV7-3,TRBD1,CASSSGQGNSPLHF,TGTGCCAGCAGCTCGGGACAGGGGAATTCACCCCTCCACTTT
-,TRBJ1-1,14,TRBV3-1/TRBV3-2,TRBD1,CASSQPTGGAAAFF,TGTGCCAGCAGCCAGCCAACAGGGGGCGCGGCGGCTTTCTTT
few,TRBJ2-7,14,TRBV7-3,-,CASSPNAGAHEQYF,TGTGCCAGCAGCCCAAACGCAGGGGCCCACGAGCAGTACTTC